The 10 T cell receptor beta chains reported below all come from one sample, sequenced in a study of T-cell reconstitution after alpha-beta-depleted transplantation in children. Unique molecular identifiers featured in how the TCRbeta library was prepared. MiXCR, applied by TCRdb to the PCR reads, yields one record per CDR3 protein. This table has 70,000 or so distinct CDR3 sequences, under 13% appearing once. This specimen consisted of PBMCs, obtained before TCRalphabeta/CD19-depleted stem cell transplant. All receptors come from a boy younger than 18 with acute myeloid leukemia, due to receive a stem cell transplant.

There are many counts of this clonotype. V and J are TRBV6-5 and TRBJ2-2; the D is unclear. The CDR3 runs to 14 residues. Germline assignment: CDR1 MNHEY and CDR2 SVGAGI. V dropped 0 bases and J dropped 3 bases, with 5 bases sitting between them. In DNA form, the CDR3 reads TGTGCCAGCAGTTACTCGATGGACACCGGGGAGCTGTTTTTT. Its translation: CASSYSMDTGELFF.

This chain uses TRBV7-2 with TRBJ2-1; D is perhaps TRBD2 (5 bases). Germline V lookup: CDR1 SGHTA, CDR2 FQGNSA. CDR3 length: 15 amino acids. Trimming took 5 bases from V and 4 from J, leaving 15 bases between them. The CDR3 region is CASSPGLRIYNEQFF. The CDR3 DNA sequence: TGTGCCAGCAGCCCTGGACTGAGAATATACAATGAGCAGTTCTTC.

In this sample, this clonotype turned up many times. The rearrangement joins TRBV3-1 to TRBJ2-7; perhaps D is TRBD1 or TRBD2 (6 bases each). The CDR3 has 13 amino acids. V gave up 8 bases and J gave up 2 bases, with 13 bases separating them. Germline V lookup: CDR1 LGHDT, CDR2 YNNKEL (reference sequence). CDR3 residues: CASQGLATYEQYF. Written as DNA, the CDR3 is TGTGCCAGCCAGGGGCTAGCGACCTACGAGCAGTACTTC.

This clonotype has at least ten counts. One junction end disagrees with the germline gene, perhaps due to a read error. CDR3 coding DNA: TGTGCTAGCAGCTTAGGGTCTAGCGGTCCAAATGAGCAGTTCTTC. Translation: CASSLGSSGPNEQFF. The chain carries TRBV7-7 and TRBJ2-1; 7 bases are a match to TRBD2. Per the germline V gene, CDR1 is SSHAT and CDR2 is FNYEAQ (reference sequence). The CDR3 extends over 15 amino acids.

The V gene is TRBV20-1, the J gene TRBJ2-1; D perhaps matches TRBD2 (6 bases). V shed 7 bases and J shed 0 bases, with 25 bases lying between them. Per germline, CDR1 DFQATT and CDR2 SNEGSKA (reference sequence). CDR3 length: 18 residues. The CDR3 loop reads CSGHAQWRGTGSYNEQFF. The DNA for the CDR3 is TGCAGTGGCCACGCCCAATGGAGGGGAACTGGCTCCTACAATGAGCAGTTCTTC.

This clonotype was recorded many times. V usage is TRBV12-3 or TRBV12-4 and J usage is TRBJ2-1; no reliable D call. The CDR3 consists of 17 residues. Trimming pared 5 bases from V and 0 bases from J, leaving 17 bases between. In DNA form, the CDR3 reads TGTGCCAGCAGTCCCTACAGTCGCTCTAGCTCCTACAATGAGCAGTTCTTC. This sequence encodes CASSPYSRSSSYNEQFF.

CDR3 sequence (DNA): TGTGCCAGCAGCTTCCAGGGGCGAAGCTCCTACGAGCAGTACGTC. Translating gives CASSFQGRSSYEQYV. The chain joins TRBV5-4 to TRBJ2-7; perhaps TRBD1 as D (6 bases). CDR1 is SGHNT, CDR2 YYREEE, per germline (reference sequence). V gave up 2 bases and J gave up 0 bases, with 12 bases separating them. CDR3 length: 15 residues.

This clonotype was seen ten or more times. The chain recombines TRBV20-1 with TRBJ2-3; 12 bases match TRBD1. Germline V gives CDR1 DFQATT, CDR2 SNEGSKA (reference sequence). The CDR3 length is 15 residues. The V gene end was trimmed by 3 bases and the J gene end by 4 bases; junction bases not matched to a gene: 5. CDR3 nucleotide sequence: TGCAGTGCTAGGGGGACAGGGGGCATCTCAGATACGCAGTATTTT. Amino acid sequence: CSARGTGGISDTQYF.

This clonotype was seen at least ten times. CDR3 nucleotide sequence: TGTGCCAGCAGGTTAGGGGGGACAGGGGCCGGGGAGCAGTACTTC. The encoded protein is CASRLGGTGAGEQYF. The chain uses TRBV6-5 and TRBJ2-7; 10 nucleotides agree with TRBD1. Germline CDR1 is MNHEY and CDR2 is SVGAGI. The CDR3 has 15 residues. The junction had 12 bases not matched to a gene; V was cut back by 6 bases and J by 7 bases.

The chain is built from TRBV7-9 and TRBJ2-7; unclear D gene. CDR1 is SEHNR, CDR2 FQNEAQ, per germline (reference sequence). V gave up 2 bases and J gave up 1 base, with 9 bases separating them. The CDR3 is 14 amino acids. The CDR3: CASSLSFPSYEQYF. The CDR3 nucleotides read TGTGCCAGCAGCTTATCGTTCCCTTCCTACGAGCAGTACTTC.